Included here is one TCR beta chain sequence, with context. Its cognate antigen is unknown. This specimen comes from a study of T cell repertoires in cytomegalovirus infection. Study background: Public signatures in TCR beta pointed to CMV infection and matching HLA type.

In TCRdb, the reads were re-called with MiXCR into one record per CDR3 protein. The table includes tens of thousands of distinct CDR3 sequences, around 20% detected once. Study-level results: Cumulative frequency of public TCR beta families picked out carriers of CMV plus the relevant HLA. Ex vivo responses were dominated by HLA-C-restricted CMV-specific TCR beta clonotypes.

V shed 7 bases and J shed 3 bases, with 18 bases lying between them. The CDR3 spans 15 residues. The germline gives CDR1 MNHEY, CDR2 SMNVEV (reference sequence). This chain joins TRBV27 and TRBJ2-5, with D tentatively TRBD2 (7 bases). The clonotype originates from a human donor in good health (CMV status not recorded). Some clones in this sample may be carry-over from other donors' samples. The specimen was CD8+ T cells from cultured PBMCs, collected from culture after CMV antigen stimulation. As DNA, the CDR3 is TGTGCCAGCAAGGGTGTCCCGGGGGGCAAAGAGACCCAGTACTTC. Translating it yields CASKGVPGGKETQYF.